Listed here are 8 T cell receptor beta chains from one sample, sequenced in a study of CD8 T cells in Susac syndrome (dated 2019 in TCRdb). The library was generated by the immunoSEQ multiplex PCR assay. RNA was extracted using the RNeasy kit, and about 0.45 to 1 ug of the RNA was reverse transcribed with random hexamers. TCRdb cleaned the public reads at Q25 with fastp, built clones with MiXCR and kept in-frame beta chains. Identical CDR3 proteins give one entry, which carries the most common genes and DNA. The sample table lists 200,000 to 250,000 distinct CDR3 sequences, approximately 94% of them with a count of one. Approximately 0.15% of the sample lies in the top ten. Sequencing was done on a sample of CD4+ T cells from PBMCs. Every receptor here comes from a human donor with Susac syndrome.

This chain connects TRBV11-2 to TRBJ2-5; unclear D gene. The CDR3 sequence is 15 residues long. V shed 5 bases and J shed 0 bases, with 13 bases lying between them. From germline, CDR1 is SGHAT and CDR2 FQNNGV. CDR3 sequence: CASSGGPPYQETQYF. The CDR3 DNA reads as TGTGCCAGCAGCGGCGGCCCTCCGTACCAAGAGACCCAGTACTTC.

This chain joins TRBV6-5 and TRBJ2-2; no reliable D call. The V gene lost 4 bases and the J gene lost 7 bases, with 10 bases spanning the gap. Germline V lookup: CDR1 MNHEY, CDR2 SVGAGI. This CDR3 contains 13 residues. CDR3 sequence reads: CASSFRLGGELFF. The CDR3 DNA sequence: TGTGCCAGCAGTTTCCGCTTGGGCGGGGAGCTGTTTTTT.

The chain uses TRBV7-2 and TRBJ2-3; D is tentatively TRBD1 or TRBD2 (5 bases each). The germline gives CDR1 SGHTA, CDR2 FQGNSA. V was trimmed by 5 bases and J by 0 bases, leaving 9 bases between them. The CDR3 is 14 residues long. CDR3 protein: CASSPRDSTDTQYF. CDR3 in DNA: TGTGCCAGCAGCCCCAGGGACAGCACAGATACGCAGTATTTT.

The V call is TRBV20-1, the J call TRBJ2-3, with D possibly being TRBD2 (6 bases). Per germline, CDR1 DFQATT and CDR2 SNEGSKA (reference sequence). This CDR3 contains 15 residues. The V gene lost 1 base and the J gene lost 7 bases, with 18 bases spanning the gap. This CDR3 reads CSARGTLWAGNTQYF. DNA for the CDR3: TGCAGTGCTAGAGGGACCCTGTGGGCGGGGAATACGCAGTATTTT.

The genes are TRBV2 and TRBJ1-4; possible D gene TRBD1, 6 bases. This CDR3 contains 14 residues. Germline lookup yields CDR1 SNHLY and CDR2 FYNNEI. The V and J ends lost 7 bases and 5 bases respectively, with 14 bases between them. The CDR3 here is CASKLTGLNEKLFF. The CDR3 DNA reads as TGTGCCAGCAAGCTGACAGGTTTGAATGAAAAACTGTTTTTT. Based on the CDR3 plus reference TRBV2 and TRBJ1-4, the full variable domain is EPEVTQTPSHQVTQMGQEVILRCVPISNHLYFYWYRQILGQKVEFLVSFYNNEISEKSEIFDDQFSVERPDGSNFTLKIRSTKLEDSAMYFCASKLTGLNEKLFFGSGTQLSVL.

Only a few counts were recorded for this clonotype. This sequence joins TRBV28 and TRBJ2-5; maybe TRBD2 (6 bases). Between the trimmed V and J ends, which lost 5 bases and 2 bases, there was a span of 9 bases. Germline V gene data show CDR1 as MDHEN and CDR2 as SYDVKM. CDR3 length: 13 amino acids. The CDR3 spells CASSPGVQETQYF. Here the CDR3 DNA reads TGTGCCAGCAGTCCGGGGGTACAAGAGACCCAGTACTTC.

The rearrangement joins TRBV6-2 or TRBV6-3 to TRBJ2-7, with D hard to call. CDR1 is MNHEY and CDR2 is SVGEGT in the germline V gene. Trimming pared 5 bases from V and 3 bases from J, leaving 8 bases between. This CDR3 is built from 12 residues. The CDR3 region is CASSRVIYEQYF. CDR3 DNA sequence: TGTGCCAGCAGTCGTGTTATCTACGAGCAGTACTTC.

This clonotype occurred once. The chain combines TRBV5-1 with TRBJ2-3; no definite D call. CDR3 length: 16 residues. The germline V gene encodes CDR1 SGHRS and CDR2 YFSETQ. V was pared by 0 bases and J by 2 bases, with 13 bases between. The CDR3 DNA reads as TGCGCCAGCAGCTTGGATCCCCCCACAGCCACAGATACGCAGTATTTT. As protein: CASSLDPPTATDTQYF.